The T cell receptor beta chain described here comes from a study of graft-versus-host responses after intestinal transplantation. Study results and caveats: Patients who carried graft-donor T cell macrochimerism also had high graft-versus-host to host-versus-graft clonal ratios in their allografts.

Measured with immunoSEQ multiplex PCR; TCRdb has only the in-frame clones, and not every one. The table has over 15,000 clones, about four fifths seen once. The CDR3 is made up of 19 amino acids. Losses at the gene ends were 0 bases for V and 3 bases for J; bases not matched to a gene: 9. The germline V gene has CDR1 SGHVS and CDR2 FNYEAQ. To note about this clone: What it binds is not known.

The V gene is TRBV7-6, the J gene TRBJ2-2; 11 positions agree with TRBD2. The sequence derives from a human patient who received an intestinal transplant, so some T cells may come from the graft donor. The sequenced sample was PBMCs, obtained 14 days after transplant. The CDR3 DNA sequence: TGTGCCAGCAGCTTAGCGGCTAGCGGGGGGTCCCAGTACACCGGGGAGCTGTTTTTT. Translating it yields CASSLAASGGSQYTGELFF.